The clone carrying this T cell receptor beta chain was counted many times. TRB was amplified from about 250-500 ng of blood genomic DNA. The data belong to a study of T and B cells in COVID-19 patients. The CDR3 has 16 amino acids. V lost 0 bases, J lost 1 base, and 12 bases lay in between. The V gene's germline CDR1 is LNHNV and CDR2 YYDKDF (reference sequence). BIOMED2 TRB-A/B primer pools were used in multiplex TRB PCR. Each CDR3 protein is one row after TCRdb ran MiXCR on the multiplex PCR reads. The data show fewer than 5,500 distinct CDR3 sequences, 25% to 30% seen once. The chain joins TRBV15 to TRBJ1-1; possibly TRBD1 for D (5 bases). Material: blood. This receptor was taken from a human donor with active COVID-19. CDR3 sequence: CATSRDRGVSNTEAFF. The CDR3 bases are TGTGCCACCAGCAGAGATCGGGGGGTTTCGAACACTGAAGCTTTCTTT.